This TCR beta chain was identified in a study of regulatory T cells in long-lasting Graves disease. Study context: Treatment with antithyroid drugs for over 5 years, together with positive TSH receptor antibodies, meant persistent Graves' disease.

Trimming took 3 bases from V and 1 from J, leaving 9 bases between them. The CDR3 contains 14 residues. CDR1 is LNHDA and CDR2 is SQIVND in the germline V gene (reference sequence). Arm-PCR of CDR3 regions and iRepertoire HTBI primers were the basis on which TCR beta libraries were built. TCRdb used MiXCR to reprocess the multiplex PCR reads, holding one entry per CDR3 protein. This table holds 400,000 to 500,000 distinct CDR3 sequences, around a fifth found once. This clonotype was picked up a small number of times. The antigen remains undetermined. Broader study findings: Favoring TRBV28, TRBJ1-2 and TRBJ2-5 was a feature seen in persistent disease. Those with persistent disease had in common more public clonotypes (around 2,500) than new patients (approximately 920).

Time point noted: persistent/refractory GD, antithyroid drugs over 5 years with positive TRAb. PBMC-extracted RNA yielded the TCR library. Here the sequenced sample was peripheral blood mononuclear cells (PBMCs), taken when the disease was refractory, from a patient treated with antithyroid drugs. The chain employs TRBV19 and TRBJ1-1, with unresolved D. The sequence came from a female donor with Graves disease. The CDR3 region is CASSMMAGNTEAFF. DNA of the CDR3: TGTGCCAGTAGTATGATGGCAGGGAACACTGAAGCTTTCTTT. Combining the CDR3 with reference TRBV19 and TRBJ1-1 gives the whole variable domain DGGITQSPKYLFRKEGQNVTLSCEQNLNHDAMYWYRQDPGQGLRLIYYSQIVNDFQKGDIAEGYSVSREKKESFPLTVTSAQKNPTAFYLCASSMMAGNTEAFFGQGTRLTVV.